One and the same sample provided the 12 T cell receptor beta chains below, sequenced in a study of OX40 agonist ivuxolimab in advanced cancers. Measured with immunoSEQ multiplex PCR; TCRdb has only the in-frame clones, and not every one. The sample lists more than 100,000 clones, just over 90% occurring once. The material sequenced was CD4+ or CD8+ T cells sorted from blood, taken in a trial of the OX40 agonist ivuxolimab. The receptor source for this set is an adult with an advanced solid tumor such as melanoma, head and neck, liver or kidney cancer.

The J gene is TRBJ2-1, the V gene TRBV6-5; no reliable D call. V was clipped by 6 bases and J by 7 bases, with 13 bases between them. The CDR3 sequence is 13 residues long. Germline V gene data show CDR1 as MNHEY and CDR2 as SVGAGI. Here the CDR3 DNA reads TGTGCCAGCAGCCTCTCCCCCCAGAATGAGCAGTTCTTC. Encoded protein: CASSLSPQNEQFF.

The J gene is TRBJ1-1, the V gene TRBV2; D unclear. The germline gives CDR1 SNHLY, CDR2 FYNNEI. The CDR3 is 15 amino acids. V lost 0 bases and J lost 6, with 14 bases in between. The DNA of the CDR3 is TGTGCCAGCAGTGAAGCCAGCATTCGGTATTCTGAAGCTTTCTTT. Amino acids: CASSEASIRYSEAFF.

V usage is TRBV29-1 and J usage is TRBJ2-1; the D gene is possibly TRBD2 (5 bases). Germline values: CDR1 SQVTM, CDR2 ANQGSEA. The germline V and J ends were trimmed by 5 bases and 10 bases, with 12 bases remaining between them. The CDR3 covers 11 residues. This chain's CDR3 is CSVRLAEEQFF. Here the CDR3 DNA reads TGCAGCGTTCGGCTAGCTGAAGAGCAGTTCTTC.

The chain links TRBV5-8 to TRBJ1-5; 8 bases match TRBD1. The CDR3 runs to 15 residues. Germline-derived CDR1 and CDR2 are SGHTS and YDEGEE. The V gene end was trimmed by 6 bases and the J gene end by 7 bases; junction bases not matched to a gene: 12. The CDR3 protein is CASTVRTGSGQPQHF. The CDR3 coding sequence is TGTGCCAGCACCGTAAGGACAGGGTCGGGGCAGCCCCAGCATTTT. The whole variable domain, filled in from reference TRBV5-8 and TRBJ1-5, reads EAGVTQSPTHLIKTRGQQATLRCSPISGHTSVYWYQQALGLGLQFLLWYDEGEERNRGNFPPRFSGRQFPNYSSELNVNALELEDSALYLCASTVRTGSGQPQHFGDGTRLSIL.

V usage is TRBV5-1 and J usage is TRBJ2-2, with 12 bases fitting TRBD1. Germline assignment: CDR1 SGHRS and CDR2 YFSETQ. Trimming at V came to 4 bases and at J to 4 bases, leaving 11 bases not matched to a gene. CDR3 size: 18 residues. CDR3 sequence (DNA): TGCGCCAGCAGCCCGGGGACAGGGGGCATTCGGAGCACCGGGGAGCTGTTTTTT. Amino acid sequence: CASSPGTGGIRSTGELFF.

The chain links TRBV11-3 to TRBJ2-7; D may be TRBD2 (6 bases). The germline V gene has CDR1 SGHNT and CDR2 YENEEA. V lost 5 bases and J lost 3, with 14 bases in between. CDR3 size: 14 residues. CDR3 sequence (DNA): TGTGCCAGCAGCCCGGGACTGAATAACTACGAGCAGTACTTC. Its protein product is CASSPGLNNYEQYF.

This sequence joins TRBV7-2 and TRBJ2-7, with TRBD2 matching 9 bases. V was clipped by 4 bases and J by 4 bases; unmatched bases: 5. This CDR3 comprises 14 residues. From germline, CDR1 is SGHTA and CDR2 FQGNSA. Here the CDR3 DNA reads TGTGCCAGCAGCTCGACTAGCGGAAGATACGAGCAGTACTTC. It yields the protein CASSSTSGRYEQYF.

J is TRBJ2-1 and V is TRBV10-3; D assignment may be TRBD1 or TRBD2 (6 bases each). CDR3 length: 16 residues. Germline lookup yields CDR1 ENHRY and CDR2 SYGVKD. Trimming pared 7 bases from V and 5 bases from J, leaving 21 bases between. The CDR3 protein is CAITPAWQGRNNEQFF. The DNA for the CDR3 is TGTGCCATCACACCTGCCTGGCAGGGGAGGAACAATGAGCAGTTCTTC.

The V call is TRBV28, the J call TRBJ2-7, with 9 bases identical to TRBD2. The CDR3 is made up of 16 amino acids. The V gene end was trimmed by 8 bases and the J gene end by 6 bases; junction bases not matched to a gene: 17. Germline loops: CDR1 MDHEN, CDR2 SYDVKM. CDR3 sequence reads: CASPEWSSGTGGEQYF. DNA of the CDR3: TGTGCCAGCCCTGAGTGGTCTAGCGGGACCGGGGGCGAGCAGTACTTC.

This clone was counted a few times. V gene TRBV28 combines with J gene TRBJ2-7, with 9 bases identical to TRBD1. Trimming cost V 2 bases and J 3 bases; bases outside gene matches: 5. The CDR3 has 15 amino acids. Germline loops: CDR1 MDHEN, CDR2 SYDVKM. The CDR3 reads CASSLGVTGGYEQYF. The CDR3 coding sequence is TGTGCCAGCAGTTTAGGCGTGACAGGGGGCTACGAGCAGTACTTC.

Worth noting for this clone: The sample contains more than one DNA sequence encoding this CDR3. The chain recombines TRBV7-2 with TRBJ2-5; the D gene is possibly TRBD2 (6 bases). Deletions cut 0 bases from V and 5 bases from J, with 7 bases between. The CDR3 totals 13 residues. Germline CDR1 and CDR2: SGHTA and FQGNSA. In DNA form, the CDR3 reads TGTGCCAGCAGCTTAGCCCGGGGGGAGACCCAGTACTTC. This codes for CASSLARGETQYF.

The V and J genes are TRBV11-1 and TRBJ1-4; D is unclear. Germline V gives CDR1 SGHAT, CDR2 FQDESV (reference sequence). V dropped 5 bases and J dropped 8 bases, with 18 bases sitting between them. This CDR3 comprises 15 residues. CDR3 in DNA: TGTGCCAGCAGCGAAGTAGGGTTCCTTGGGGAAAAACTGTTTTTT. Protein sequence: CASSEVGFLGEKLFF.